This T cell receptor (beta chain) was obtained from a study of neoadjuvant anti-PD-1 for oral cavity cancer. Blood libraries mostly used approximately 480 ng genomic DNA, six replicates each. This table comes from immunoSEQ multiplex PCR, and its TCRdb copy is limited to in-frame clones, with some not included. The sample contains around 13,000 clones, about three quarters of which appear only once. The V and J ends lost 5 bases and 2 bases, in that order; junction bases with no gene match: 4. The CDR3 totals 14 residues. Germline assignment: CDR1 SGDLS and CDR2 YYNGEE. Time point reported: after neoadjuvant nivolumab, at surgical resection. The patients had HPV-negative, locally advanced oral cavity squamous cell carcinoma.

The starting material was PBMCs, obtained after nivolumab (anti-PD-1) treatment. The J gene is TRBJ2-5, the V gene TRBV9; 9 bases align to TRBD1. The TCR was taken from a person aged 35-79 years with oral cavity squamous cell carcinoma. CDR3 sequence reads: CASRQTGGQETQYF. The DNA of the CDR3 is TGTGCCAGCAGACAGACAGGGGGACAAGAGACCCAGTACTTC.